A selection of T cell receptor beta chains follows, all from one sample in a study of control samples from healthy donors and cancer patients. Method: immunoSEQ multiplex PCR; TCRdb's copy keeps in-frame clones and lacks some. The sample contains roughly 200,000 clones, about 93% of which appear only once. The sample comprised blood. These receptors were obtained from a man between 50 and 59 years old in good health. Each CDR3 is given with its conserved first and last residue. D genes are given only for firm matches. Where a row states a size, it is once, few, many or the class of an expanded clone; other rows omit it.

.,TRBJ1-4,TRBV19,TRBD1,CASSSQGAPGNEKLFF,TGTGCCAGTAGTTCTCAGGGGGCGCCTGGTAATGAAAAACTGTTTTTT
.,TRBJ1-5,TRBV15,.,CATSRIKNQPQHF,TGTGCCACCAGCAGAATAAAAAATCAGCCCCAGCATTTT
once,TRBJ1-4,TRBV5-8,.,CASNGGANEKLFF,TGTGCCAGCAATGGGGGAGCTAATGAAAAACTGTTTTTT
.,TRBJ1-4,TRBV6-6,TRBD1,CASSYGTGRKLFF,TGTGCCAGCAGTTACGGGACAGGGAGAAAACTGTTTTTT
.,TRBJ1-4,TRBV20-1,.,CSASRGANEKLFF,TGCAGTGCTAGTCGCGGGGCAAATGAAAAACTGTTTTTT
.,TRBJ2-3,TRBV10-1,TRBD1,CASSESGTGRTDTQYF,TGCGCCAGCAGTGAGTCTGGGACAGGGCGAACAGATACGCAGTATTTT
.,TRBJ2-2,TRBV24-1,.,CATSGPGNTGELFF,TGTGCCACCAGTGGGCCGGGTAACACCGGGGAGCTGTTTTTT
.,TRBJ2-3,TRBV18,TRBD1,CASSPITGQGADTQYF,TGTGCCAGCTCACCGATTACTGGACAGGGTGCAGATACGCAGTATTTT
.,TRBJ1-3,TRBV6-5,.,CASSRSGSGNTIYF,TGTGCCAGCAGCCGTAGTGGGTCTGGAAACACCATATATTTT
.,TRBJ2-3,TRBV4-1,TRBD1,CASSQVGQGPKGQYF,TGCGCCAGCAGCCAAGTGGGACAGGGACCAAAGGGGCAGTATTTT
.,TRBJ1-3,TRBV28,.,CASSLKVGNTIYF,TGTGCCAGCAGTTTGAAGGTTGGAAACACCATATATTTT
.,TRBJ1-1,TRBV18,.,CASSQQNTEAFF,TGTGCCAGCTCACAGCAGAACACTGAAGCTTTCTTT
once,TRBJ2-7,TRBV6-2/TRBV6-3,.,CASSYLGVGSYEQYF,TGTGCCAGCAGTTACTTGGGGGTTGGCTCCTACGAGCAGTACTTC
.,TRBJ1-3,TRBV3-1/TRBV3-2,TRBD1,CASTQGGYSGNTIYF,TGTGCCAGCACTCAAGGGGGCTACTCTGGAAACACCATATATTTT
.,TRBJ1-4,TRBV11-2,.,CASSARGGNNEKLFF,TGTGCCAGCAGCGCCAGAGGGGGAAATAATGAAAAACTGTTTTTT
.,TRBJ1-5,TRBV6-5,.,CASLEEGTHQPQHF,TGTGCCAGCCTCGAGGAGGGTACCCATCAGCCCCAGCATTTT
.,TRBJ1-1,TRBV5-1,.,CASSPLSEGRYEAFF,TGCGCCAGCAGCCCCCTCTCCGAGGGTCGATATGAAGCTTTCTTT
.,TRBJ1-4,TRBV19,.,CASSRAQEKLFF,TGTGCCAGTAGTAGGGCGCAAGAAAAACTGTTTTTT
few,TRBJ2-7,TRBV6-5,.,CASSYSSNSYEQYF,TGTGCCAGCAGTTACTCGTCGAATTCCTACGAGCAGTACTTC
.,TRBJ1-1,TRBV4-1,.,CASSHFQDTEAFF,TGCGCCAGCAGCCATTTCCAGGACACTGAAGCTTTCTTT
once,TRBJ1-4,TRBV6-5,.,CASSGSVGREKLFF,TGTGCCAGCAGCGGGTCAGTTGGAAGAGAAAAACTGTTTTTT
once,TRBJ1-1,TRBV6-5,.,CASSWVMNTEAFF,TGTGCCAGCAGTTGGGTCATGAACACTGAAGCTTTCTTT
.,TRBJ2-7,TRBV6-6,TRBD2,CASLAGGPYEQYF,TGTGCCAGTCTAGCGGGGGGGCCTTACGAGCAGTACTTC
.,TRBJ1-2,TRBV10-2,.,CASSERQRGYTF,TGCGCCAGCAGTGAGAGACAGAGAGGCTACACCTTC
.,TRBJ1-2,TRBV5-1,.,CASRYTGQANYGYTF,TGCGCCAGCAGGTATACAGGGCAAGCTAACTATGGCTACACCTTC
.,TRBJ2-5,TRBV11-2,.,CASSLPLGSQETQYF,TGTGCCAGCAGCCTTCCGTTGGGGTCACAAGAGACCCAGTACTTC
.,TRBJ1-5,TRBV28,.,CASSSPFSTNQPQHF,TGTGCCAGCAGTTCACCTTTCTCGACGAATCAGCCCCAGCATTTT
.,TRBJ1-2,TRBV20-1,.,CSASGLKTNYGYTF,TGCAGTGCTAGTGGACTGAAAACTAACTATGGCTACACCTTC
.,TRBJ2-5,TRBV5-1,.,CASSLGDKQETQYF,TGCGCCAGCAGCTTAGGGGACAAACAAGAGACCCAGTACTTC
.,TRBJ2-2,TRBV27,TRBD1,CASSPTGQGANGELFF,TGTGCCAGCAGCCCGACGGGACAGGGGGCGAACGGGGAGCTGTTTTTT
.,TRBJ2-2,TRBV6-5,.,CASRGGSTGELFF,TGTGCCAGCAGAGGGGGTAGTACCGGGGAGCTGTTTTTT
.,TRBJ1-5,TRBV6-5,.,CASREDTAINQPQHF,TGTGCCAGCAGAGAGGACACCGCTATAAATCAGCCCCAGCATTTT
.,TRBJ1-6,TRBV18,TRBD1,CASSSAQGAQGLDSPLHF,TGTGCCAGCTCGTCGGCGCAGGGGGCGCAAGGCTTAGATTCACCCCTCCACTTT
.,TRBJ2-7,TRBV7-2,TRBD2,CASSPRSGGPSYEQYF,TGTGCCAGCAGCCCCCGTAGCGGGGGCCCCTCCTACGAGCAGTACTTC
.,TRBJ2-1,TRBV28,.,CASTSGYNEQFF,TGTGCCAGCACCTCCGGGTACAATGAGCAGTTCTTC
.,TRBJ1-2,TRBV28,TRBD1,CASSSYGGDRGIRGYTF,TGTGCCAGCAGTTCCTACGGGGGGGACAGGGGGATACGTGGCTACACCTTC
.,TRBJ1-1,TRBV5-1,TRBD1,CASRPRTGGLWDTEAFF,TGCGCCAGCAGGCCCAGGACAGGCGGTCTCTGGGACACTGAAGCTTTCTTT